A single sample is the source of the 27 T cell receptor beta chains below, sequenced in a study of cytotoxic CD8 clonotypes in ibrutinib-treated CLL. TCRdb's copy holds only in-frame clones and misses some; the assay was immunoSEQ multiplex PCR. The profile shows around 140,000 clones, 70% to 90% of them singletons. The sequenced sample was PBMCs, obtained after 24 months of ibrutinib treatment. The receptor source for this set is a human donor with chronic lymphocytic leukemia.

The chain has TRBV4-3 and TRBJ1-4, with 7 bases lining up with TRBD1. The CDR3 runs to 15 residues. The J segment lost 11 bases and the V segment lost 1 base, leaving 10 bases of the junction unmatched. In germline, CDR1 is LGHNA, CDR2 YSLEER. CDR3 DNA: TGCGCCAGCAGCCAAGGGCGACAGGGTTTTGGGAAACTGTTTTTT. It codes for CASSQGRQGFGKLFF.

The chain carries TRBV7-2 and TRBJ1-2; the D is unclear. With 1 base removed from V and 4 bases from J, the gap between germline ends came to 10 bases. CDR1 SGHTA and CDR2 FQGNSA come from the germline V gene. The CDR3 extends over 14 amino acids. CDR3 DNA: TGTGCCAGCAGCTTAGAGATCCTGGGCTATGGCTACACCTTC. It is translated as CASSLEILGYGYTF. Using reference TRBV7-2 and TRBJ1-2 for the parts outside the CDR3, the full variable domain is GAGVSQSPSNKVTEKGKDVELRCDPISGHTALYWYRQSLGQGLEFLIYFQGNSAPDKSGLPSDRFSAERTGGSVSTLTIQRTQQEDSAVYLCASSLEILGYGYTFGSGTRLTVV.

The chain links TRBV7-3 to TRBJ2-3; D may correspond to TRBD1 or TRBD2 (7 bases each). Germline assignment: CDR1 SGHTA and CDR2 FQGTGA. V was shortened by 1 base and J by 2 bases, with 34 bases between the two germline ends. The CDR3 sequence is 23 residues long. Here the CDR3 reads CASSLKGPGQHFGGQRATDTQYF. Here the CDR3 DNA reads TGTGCCAGCAGCTTAAAGGGGCCGGGACAGCACTTCGGGGGGCAGCGGGCCACAGATACGCAGTATTTT. Based on the CDR3 plus reference TRBV7-3 and TRBJ2-3, the full variable domain is GAGVSQTPSNKVTEKGKYVELRCDPISGHTALYWYRQSLGQGPEFLIYFQGTGAADDSGLPNDRFFAVRPEGSVSTLKIQRTERGDSAVYLCASSLKGPGQHFGGQRATDTQYFGPGTRLTVL.

The chain combines TRBV19 with TRBJ2-5; D gene uncertain. The V gene lost 4 bases and the J gene lost 0 bases, with 12 bases spanning the gap. This CDR3 is built from 15 residues. Germline V lookup: CDR1 LNHDA, CDR2 SQIVND (reference sequence). CDR3 in DNA: TGTGCCAGTAGTAAGGCCAATTGGTACCAAGAGACCCAGTACTTC. Translated, it gives CASSKANWYQETQYF.

Notes on this clone: Other DNA sequences of this sample code for an identical CDR3. The chain combines TRBV4-3 with TRBJ1-3, with D unresolved. The V gene lost 0 bases and the J gene lost 0 bases, with 6 bases spanning the gap. Germline-derived CDR1 and CDR2 are LGHNA and YSLEER. There are 15 residues in the CDR3. The CDR3 coding sequence is TGCGCCAGCAGCCAAGAAAGGATCTCTGGAAACACCATATATTTT. Residues: CASSQERISGNTIYF.

J is TRBJ1-5 and V is TRBV5-1; perhaps TRBD1 as D (5 bases). The V and J ends lost 2 bases and 4 bases respectively, with 13 bases between them. The germline V gene has CDR1 SGHRS and CDR2 YFSETQ. The length of the CDR3 is 15 residues. The CDR3 DNA sequence: TGCGCCAGCAGCTTATGGGGGAATGGGAATCAGCCCCAGCATTTT. This sequence encodes CASSLWGNGNQPQHF.

CDR3 coding DNA: TGTGCCAGCAGGCAGATCAGGGGGAGGCGCAATCAGCCCCAGCATTTT. This sequence encodes CASRQIRGRRNQPQHF. The rearrangement joins TRBV28 to TRBJ1-5; TRBD1 agrees at 7 bases. The ends lost 6 bases at V and 2 bases at J; junction bases unmatched: 10. The CDR3 has 16 residues. The V gene's germline CDR1 is MDHEN and CDR2 SYDVKM. Full variable domain (missing parts from reference TRBV28 and TRBJ1-5): DVKVTQSSRYLVKRTGEKVFLECVQDMDHENMFWYRQDPGLGLRLIYFSYDVKMKEKGDIPEGYSVSREKKERFSLILESASTNQTSMYLCASRQIRGRRNQPQHFGDGTRLSIL.

This clone was picked up one time. The chain recombines TRBV7-8 with TRBJ1-4; D gene ambiguous. V was clipped by 5 bases and J by 8 bases, with 12 bases between them. Germline assignment: CDR1 SGHVS and CDR2 FQNEAQ. The CDR3 spans 13 residues. The CDR3 DNA is TGTGCCAGCAGCGCACGGAAGAAAGAAAAACTGTTTTTT. As protein: CASSARKKEKLFF.

V is TRBV10-3 and J is TRBJ2-2; unclear D gene. The germline CDR1 and CDR2 sequences are ENHRY and SYGVKD. CDR3 length: 13 residues. V was shortened by 3 bases and J by 4 bases, with 6 bases between the two germline ends. Written as DNA, the CDR3 is TGTGCCATCAGTGAACAGTCCACCGGGGAGCTGTTTTTT. Residues: CAISEQSTGELFF.

V usage is TRBV5-4 and J usage is TRBJ2-5, with 10 bases that match TRBD2. This CDR3 spans 20 amino acids. Unmatched junction bases numbered 16, after V lost 0 bases and J lost 2 bases. Per the germline V gene, CDR1 is SGHNT and CDR2 is YYREEE (reference sequence). CDR3 DNA: TGTGCCAGCAGCTTGGGGAGGGGTAGCGGGGGGCCCCCCTCTCAAGAGACCCAGTACTTC. The encoded protein is CASSLGRGSGGPPSQETQYF.

This clone was detected a few times. The rearrangement joins TRBV6-5 to TRBJ1-2, with 11 bases lining up with TRBD1. The CDR3 covers 15 residues. The V and J ends lost 7 bases and 8 bases, in that order; junction bases with no gene match: 12. Germline CDR1 is MNHEY and CDR2 is SVGAGI. CDR3 sequence (DNA): TGTGCCAGCACCCACAAGGACAGGGGGCAGGGGGGCTACACCTTC. As protein: CASTHKDRGQGGYTF.

The chain recombines TRBV4-2 with TRBJ2-5, with 15 positions matching TRBD2. There are 19 residues in the CDR3. After removal of 4 bases from V and 0 bases from J, the junction contained 9 bases not matched to a gene. Germline CDR1 reads LGHNA; CDR2 reads YNFKEQ. The chain's CDR3 is CASSLYVGTSGGYQETQYF. CDR3 DNA: TGTGCCAGCAGCCTCTACGTCGGGACTAGCGGGGGGTACCAAGAGACCCAGTACTTC.

The chain recombines TRBV18 with TRBJ2-3, with 10 bases lining up with TRBD1. The CDR3 has 15 residues. The germline gives CDR1 KGHSH, CDR2 LQKENI. Trimming removed 3 bases from V and 1 base from J; junction bases left unmatched: 1. This chain's CDR3 is CASSPGTGGTDTQYF. CDR3 nucleotides: TGTGCCAGCTCACCCGGGACAGGGGGCACAGATACGCAGTATTTT.

This chain connects TRBV9 to TRBJ2-5; possibly TRBD2 for D (5 bases). Germline CDR1 SGDLS, CDR2 YYNGEE. The germline V and J ends were trimmed by 3 bases and 5 bases, with 17 bases remaining between them. The CDR3 contains 15 residues. The DNA for the CDR3 is TGTGCCAGCAGCGGTCCCCGTTCCGAGGGTGAGACCCAGTACTTC. This translates into CASSGPRSEGETQYF.

This clone was seen just once. The J gene is TRBJ2-2, the V gene TRBV29-1; D perhaps matches TRBD2 (6 bases). This CDR3 has 13 amino acids. The V end was cut by 4 bases, the J end by 1 base, with 7 bases between. Germline V gives CDR1 SQVTM, CDR2 ANQGSEA. As DNA, the CDR3 is TGCAGCGTTGTTAGCGGGAACACCGGGGAGCTGTTTTTT. It specifies CSVVSGNTGELFF.

This clone has only one observation. The J gene is TRBJ2-4, the V gene TRBV5-8; the D is unclear. The CDR3 length is 14 residues. V was clipped by 6 bases and J by 0 bases, with 10 bases between them. CDR1 is SGHTS, CDR2 YDEGEE, per germline. The DNA of the CDR3 is TGTGCCAGCATCCCGTTGCTAGCCAAAAACATTCAGTACTTC. Its protein is CASIPLLAKNIQYF.

The chain has TRBV20-1 and TRBJ2-3; no reliable D call. Germline V CDR1 and CDR2: DFQATT, SNEGSKA (reference sequence). Trimming pared 5 bases from V and 9 bases from J, leaving 9 bases between. This CDR3 comprises 10 residues. CDR3 amino acids: CSAVIGTQYF. The CDR3 DNA is TGCAGTGCTGTAATCGGGACGCAGTATTTT.

This clone was detected once. V gene TRBV9 combines with J gene TRBJ1-1, with D uncertain. Trimming cost V 3 bases and J 3 bases, with 3 bases left between them. The CDR3 is made up of 11 amino acids. Germline V lookup: CDR1 SGDLS, CDR2 YYNGEE. CDR3 loop: CASSEDTEAFF. CDR3 nucleotides: TGTGCCAGCAGCGAGGACACTGAAGCTTTCTTT.

Worth noting for this clone: The same CDR3 also results from other DNA sequences found in this sample. V gene TRBV28 combines with J gene TRBJ2-5; 7 positions agree with TRBD2. V was pared by 6 bases and J by 5 bases, with 0 bases of the junction left unmatched. The CDR3 length is 11 residues. Per germline, CDR1 MDHEN and CDR2 SYDVKM. The CDR3 DNA reads TGTGCCAGCAGGGGGGGGGAGACCCAGTACTTC. Encoded protein: CASRGGETQYF.

The chain employs TRBV6-5 and TRBJ2-3, with 13 bases aligning to TRBD2. This CDR3 is 15 amino acids long. Per the germline V gene, CDR1 is MNHEY and CDR2 is SVGAGI. After removal of 8 bases from V and 8 bases from J, the junction contained 10 bases not matched to a gene. The CDR3 DNA is TGTGCCAGCGGGCCACTAGCGGGGGGGCGGCGTACGCAGTATTTT. Protein: CASGPLAGGRRTQYF.

V is TRBV2 and J is TRBJ2-7, with TRBD2 identical over 8 bases. The ends lost 8 bases at V and 1 base at J; junction bases unmatched: 16. CDR1 is SNHLY, CDR2 FYNNEI, per germline. CDR3 length equals 17 residues. The CDR3 is CASRIEGLGTRSYEQYF. The CDR3 coding sequence is TGTGCCAGCCGGATAGAGGGCCTAGGGACTAGATCCTACGAGCAGTACTTC.

The chain joins TRBV7-9 to TRBJ1-3, with D hard to call. The V end was cut by 5 bases, the J end by 4 bases, with 12 bases between. The CDR3 extends over 14 amino acids. CDR1 and CDR2 from the germline V gene are SEHNR and FQNEAQ (reference sequence). CDR3 protein: CASSPAGSGNTIYF. DNA for the CDR3: TGTGCCAGCAGCCCGGCGGGGTCCGGAAACACCATATATTTT.

This clone appeared a single time. The V and J genes are TRBV27 and TRBJ1-2; D not certain. The CDR3 runs to 15 residues. Trimming cost V 7 bases and J 8 bases, with 23 bases left between them. Germline lookup yields CDR1 MNHEY and CDR2 SMNVEV (reference sequence). The CDR3 DNA sequence: TGTGCCAGCACCTCCCTAGGTGCCGACGGGATGGGCTACACCTTC. This gives the protein CASTSLGADGMGYTF.

In this sample, this clone turned up once. CDR3 in amino acids: CASSLAPLSELFF. CDR3 bases: TGTGCCAGCAGCTTAGCCCCTTTGTCCGAACTGTTTTTT. The chain has TRBV7-2 and TRBJ1-4; D is undetermined. The germline V gene has CDR1 SGHTA and CDR2 FQGNSA. V lost 0 bases to trimming and J lost 12 bases, with 11 bases between them. CDR3 length: 13 residues.

This chain connects TRBV18 to TRBJ2-7; 8 bases agree with TRBD1. V was pared by 5 bases and J by 6 bases, with 3 bases of the junction left unmatched. This CDR3 has 12 amino acids. CDR1 is KGHSH and CDR2 is LQKENI in the germline V gene. The CDR3 loop reads CASSTGQGEQYF. CDR3 DNA sequence: TGTGCCAGCTCAACCGGACAGGGCGAGCAGTACTTC.

The CDR3 region has the DNA TGTGCCAGCAGTCGGACGGGGCGGAGCTCCTACGAGCAGTACTTC. It is translated as CASSRTGRSSYEQYF. J is TRBJ2-7 and V is TRBV6-5; tentatively, D is TRBD1 or TRBD2 (5 bases each). The germline CDR1 and CDR2 sequences are MNHEY and SVGAGI. Trimming took off 5 bases at V and 0 bases at J, with 14 bases between the two ends. The CDR3 spans 15 residues.

J is TRBJ1-1 and V is TRBV10-3, with TRBD1 as a possible D gene (6 bases). This CDR3 is built from 13 residues. Germline lookup yields CDR1 ENHRY and CDR2 SYGVKD. The V end was cut by 9 bases, the J end by 6 bases, with 17 bases between. The CDR3 DNA reads as TGTGCCATAGGACAGACCCAAACATCTGAAGCTTTCTTT. This translates into CAIGQTQTSEAFF.